This entry lists 12 T cell receptor beta chains sequenced from one sample in a study of identical twins' blood T cells. Each CDR3 protein is one row after TCRdb ran MiXCR on the 5' RACE reads. The sample has 350,000 to 400,000 distinct CDR3 sequences; about 28% are singletons. The specimen was PBMCs. These receptors originate from a woman aged 18-49 years in good health.

The chain joins TRBV29-1 to TRBJ2-7, with 7 bases fitting TRBD2. Germline V CDR1 and CDR2: SQVTM, ANQGSEA. Trimming removed 6 bases from V and 1 base from J; junction bases left unmatched: 6. The CDR3 length is 13 residues. The CDR3 nucleotides read TGCAGCGTCGCTAGCGGAACGTCCTACGAGCAGTACTTC. Its translation: CSVASGTSYEQYF.

This clonotype was recorded a few times. The CDR3 nucleotides read TGTGCCAGCAGGGGGAGGGGCATAGATACGCAGTATTTT. Its protein is CASRGRGIDTQYF. The chain couples TRBV6-5 to TRBJ2-3, with 7 bases aligning to TRBD2. Trimming removed 6 bases from V and 5 bases from J; junction bases left unmatched: 5. The CDR3 consists of 13 residues. Germline values: CDR1 MNHEY, CDR2 SVGAGI.

The V and J genes are TRBV2 and TRBJ1-4; D perhaps matches TRBD1 (5 bases). Germline CDR1 and CDR2: SNHLY and FYNNEI. Trimming stripped 4 bases from V and 0 bases from J, with 9 bases between. CDR3 length: 15 residues. The CDR3 nucleotides read TGTGCCAGCAGTGGGGGACGGTCAACTAATGAAAAACTGTTTTTT. It encodes CASSGGRSTNEKLFF.

V and J are TRBV7-2 and TRBJ2-1; 7 nucleotides agree with TRBD2. The CDR3 loop spans 14 amino acids. CDR1 and CDR2 (germline): SGHTA, FQGNSA. Trimming at V came to 1 base and at J to 9 bases, leaving 6 bases not matched to a gene. The CDR3 DNA reads as TGTGCCAGCAGCTTAGATATGGGGGGGTTTGAGCAGTTCTTC. Residues: CASSLDMGGFEQFF.

In its sample, this clonotype was seen a few times. The CDR3 nucleotides read TGTGCCACCTCCGGGGGTATGAGTAGAGATACGCAGTATTTT. This codes for CATSGGMSRDTQYF. The chain has TRBV13 and TRBJ2-3, with D tentatively TRBD2 (6 bases). From germline, CDR1 is PRHDT and CDR2 FYEKMQ (reference sequence). V was trimmed by 10 bases and J by 5 bases, leaving 19 bases between them. The CDR3 is 14 residues long.

This clonotype was recorded a few times. This rearrangement joins TRBV27 to TRBJ2-1; 8 bases map to TRBD2. V lost 6 bases, J lost 4 bases, and 8 bases stayed unmatched. The CDR3 length is 15 residues. CDR1 MNHEY and CDR2 SMNVEV come from the germline V gene (reference sequence). CDR3: CASRRFGGRYNEQFF. The CDR3 bases are TGTGCCAGCAGGCGCTTTGGCGGGAGGTACAATGAGCAGTTCTTC.

This clonotype was counted only a few times. This chain joins TRBV19 and TRBJ2-2; the D gene is possibly TRBD1 (6 bases). V was pared by 7 bases and J by 4 bases, with 16 bases between. Germline values: CDR1 LNHDA, CDR2 SQIVND (reference sequence). There are 15 residues in the CDR3. CDR3 sequence: CASIYRAELTGELFF. CDR3 nucleotide sequence: TGTGCCAGTATTTACAGGGCGGAGCTCACCGGGGAGCTGTTTTTT.

This clonotype occurred once. This chain connects TRBV29-1 to TRBJ2-7, with 9 bases lining up with TRBD2. This CDR3 comprises 14 residues. V trimming: 4 bases; J trimming: 4 bases; junction bases outside the gene matches: 8. Germline V lookup: CDR1 SQVTM, CDR2 ANQGSEA. Written as DNA, the CDR3 is TGCAGCGTTGGAGGGGGGACTAGCTCGTACGAGCAGTACTTC. Encoded protein: CSVGGGTSSYEQYF.

This chain links TRBV12-3 or TRBV12-4 with TRBJ1-2; 8 bases agree with TRBD1. This CDR3 spans 13 amino acids. V was pared by 4 bases and J by 11 bases, with 9 bases of the junction left unmatched. CDR3 DNA sequence: TGTGCCAGCAGTTCACAAGGACAGGGAGGTTACACCTTC. This sequence encodes CASSSQGQGGYTF.

This clonotype has just a few counts. The chain combines TRBV29-1 with TRBJ2-1, with 8 nucleotides matching TRBD2. Losses at the gene ends were 6 bases for V and 7 bases for J; bases not matched to a gene: 14. The CDR3 consists of 15 residues. Looked up from germline, CDR1 is SQVTM and CDR2 is ANQGSEA. DNA for the CDR3: TGCAGCGTCGCCGTAAGTGCGGGAGGAGTTAATGAGCAGTTCTTC. It translates to CSVAVSAGGVNEQFF.

Remarks on this clonotype: One end of the junction varies from germline; a read error may be responsible. This chain links TRBV18 with TRBJ2-1; a weak D match, TRBD2 (5 bases). The CDR3 runs 15 residues. Germline loops: CDR1 KGHSH, CDR2 LQKENI. DNA for the CDR3: TGTACCAGCTCACCTCGAACCGGGGAGAACAATGAGCAGTTCTTC. It specifies CTSSPRTGENNEQFF.

This clonotype was seen ten or more times. The genes are TRBV10-3 and TRBJ1-2; tentative D call: TRBD1 (6 bases). V lost 10 bases and J 3 bases, leaving 18 bases between the germline ends. Germline CDR1 and CDR2: ENHRY and SYGVKD. The CDR3 is made up of 14 amino acids. The CDR3 sequence: CATQEQGNDYGYTF. CDR3 DNA sequence: TGTGCCACCCAGGAACAGGGAAATGACTATGGCTACACCTTC.